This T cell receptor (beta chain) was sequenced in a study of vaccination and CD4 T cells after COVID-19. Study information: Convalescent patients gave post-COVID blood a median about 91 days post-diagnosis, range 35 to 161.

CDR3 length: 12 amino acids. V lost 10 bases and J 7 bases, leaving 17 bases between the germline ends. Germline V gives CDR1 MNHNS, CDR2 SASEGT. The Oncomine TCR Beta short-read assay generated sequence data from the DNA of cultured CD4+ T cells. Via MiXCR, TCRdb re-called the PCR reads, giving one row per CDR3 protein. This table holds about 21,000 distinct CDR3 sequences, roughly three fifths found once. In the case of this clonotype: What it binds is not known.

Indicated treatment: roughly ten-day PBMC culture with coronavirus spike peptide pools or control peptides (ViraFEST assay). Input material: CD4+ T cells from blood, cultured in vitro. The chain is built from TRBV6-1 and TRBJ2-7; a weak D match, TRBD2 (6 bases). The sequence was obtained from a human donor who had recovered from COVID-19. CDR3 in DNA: TGTGCCACCGAGCGGGCCGCGGGGGAGCAGTACTTC. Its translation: CATERAAGEQYF.